Below are 28 T cell receptor beta chains sequenced from a single sample in a study of cytomegalovirus exposure and HLA in healthy donors. It was with 60 Vbeta and 13 Jbeta primers that the PCR ran. The assay was immunoSEQ multiplex PCR, and TCRdb's table has in-frame clones only and misses some. The data contain about 37,000 clones, around 70% of them singletons. The specimen sequenced was PBMCs. These receptor sequences come from a man aged 30 to 39 in good health and CMV-seronegative.

The chain couples TRBV27 to TRBJ1-2; the D gene is possibly TRBD1 (6 bases). The CDR3 has 14 amino acids. The V gene's germline CDR1 is MNHEY and CDR2 SMNVEV (reference sequence). V shed 0 bases and J shed 5 bases, with 10 bases lying between them. The CDR3 loop is CASSLSGGPYGYTF. The CDR3 DNA sequence: TGTGCCAGCAGTTTATCGGGGGGGCCGTATGGCTACACCTTC.

This clone has a handful of counts. The junction differs from germline at one of its ends, possibly a read error. V and J are TRBV7-9 and TRBJ2-1, with 7 nucleotides matching TRBD1. Germline CDR1 and CDR2: SEHNR and FQNEAQ (reference sequence). The CDR3 spans 12 residues. This CDR3 reads CSSSLGQGVEFF. The CDR3 nucleotides are TGTTCCAGCAGCTTAGGTCAGGGGGTGGAGTTCTTC.

This chain joins TRBV2 and TRBJ2-1; 9 bases map to TRBD2. The CDR3 length is 13 residues. CDR1 is SNHLY and CDR2 is FYNNEI in the germline V gene. The junction had 7 bases not matched to a gene; V was cut back by 7 bases and J by 9 bases. The DNA of the CDR3 is TGTGCCAGCACCGGACTAGCGCTTAGTGAGCAGTTCTTC. Amino acids: CASTGLALSEQFF. Using reference TRBV2 and TRBJ2-1 for the parts outside the CDR3, the full variable domain is EPEVTQTPSHQVTQMGQEVILRCVPISNHLYFYWYRQILGQKVEFLVSFYNNEISEKSEIFDDQFSVERPDGSNFTLKIRSTKLEDSAMYFCASTGLALSEQFFGPGTRLTVL.

The CDR3 spells CATSRKIGGQGVIRTGEQYF. CDR3 coding DNA: TGTGCCACCAGCAGAAAGATTGGGGGACAGGGGGTTATAAGGACGGGCGAGCAGTACTTC. The chain couples TRBV15 to TRBJ2-7, with TRBD1 identical over 11 bases. The germline gives CDR1 LNHNV, CDR2 YYDKDF (reference sequence). The CDR3 has 20 residues. V shed 2 bases and J 6 bases; nucleotides not matched to a gene: 21.

V and J are TRBV5-8 and TRBJ1-5; possibly TRBD1 for D (6 bases). The ends were cut back, 4 bases at V and 3 bases at J, with 17 bases in the middle. CDR3 length: 16 residues. CDR1 is SGHTS and CDR2 is YDEGEE in the germline V gene. CDR3 loop: CASSGGQTSLNQPQHF. CDR3 coding DNA: TGTGCCAGCAGCGGCGGACAGACTTCCCTCAATCAGCCCCAGCATTTT.

This sequence joins TRBV21-1 and TRBJ2-1; TRBD2, the D gene given by the table, was not confirmed from the DNA. TRBV21-1 is a documented pseudogene. The CDR3 is 17 amino acids. The CDR3 sequence: CASSKPQRTRPYNEQFF. The CDR3 DNA reads TGTGCCAGCAGCAAACCCCAGCGGACCAGACCCTACAATGAGCAGTTCTTC.

The chain carries TRBV19 and TRBJ2-3, with unresolved D. This CDR3 spans 15 amino acids. CDR1 is LNHDA and CDR2 is SQIVND in the germline V gene (reference sequence). V lost 3 bases, J lost 4 bases, and 14 bases lay in between. Written as DNA, the CDR3 is TGTGCCAGTAGTATGAGTATGTCTTACTCAGATACGCAGTATTTT. Protein product: CASSMSMSYSDTQYF.

This chain joins TRBV30 and TRBJ2-2, with D tentatively TRBD2 (6 bases). V was trimmed by 8 bases and J by 1 base, leaving 17 bases between them. Germline V lookup: CDR1 GTSNPN, CDR2 SVGIG (reference sequence). The CDR3 contains 15 residues. The chain's CDR3 is CAARPRGMNTGELFF. The CDR3 DNA reads as TGTGCCGCCAGACCCCGCGGGATGAACACCGGGGAGCTGTTTTTT.

This clone was detected a few times. This chain links TRBV9 with TRBJ1-1; perhaps TRBD1 as D (5 bases). Germline loops: CDR1 SGDLS, CDR2 YYNGEE. The CDR3 length is 14 residues. V lost 3 bases to trimming and J lost 6 bases, with 15 bases between them. Here the CDR3 reads CASSAGEERSEAFF. DNA for the CDR3: TGTGCCAGCAGCGCGGGGGAGGAGAGGTCTGAAGCTTTCTTT.

This clone occurred a few times. This chain uses TRBV6-5 with TRBJ1-1; no firm D call. Trimming shortened V by 6 bases and J by 2 bases, and 16 bases separated the two germline ends. The CDR3 loop spans 15 amino acids. Germline lookup yields CDR1 MNHEY and CDR2 SVGAGI. CDR3 region: CASSPPGKANTEAFF. The CDR3 bases are TGTGCCAGCAGCCCCCCGGGGAAGGCAAACACTGAAGCTTTCTTT.

This clone was observed a few times. This chain links TRBV4-1 with TRBJ1-1, with a possible D match to TRBD1 (5 bases). Looked up from germline, CDR1 is MGHRA and CDR2 is YSYEKL. V lost 2 bases, J lost 4 bases, and 11 bases lay in between. This CDR3 is built from 14 residues. Here the CDR3 DNA reads TGCGCCAGCAGCCAACCCGGGACTGGCACTGAAGCTTTCTTT. Translating gives CASSQPGTGTEAFF.

J is TRBJ1-2 and V is TRBV27, with TRBD1 matching over 12 bases. This CDR3 contains 15 residues. Germline trimming cut 2 bases from V and 8 bases from J; bases unmatched to any gene: 6. CDR1 and CDR2 from the germline V gene are MNHEY and SMNVEV (reference sequence). The CDR3 here is CASSLGTGGWEGYTF. The CDR3 nucleotides are TGTGCCAGCAGTTTAGGGACAGGGGGCTGGGAGGGCTACACCTTC.

J is TRBJ1-1 and V is TRBV6-1; 8 bases match TRBD1. The length of the CDR3 is 15 residues. Germline CDR1 is MNHNS and CDR2 is SASEGT. With 5 bases clipped from V and 7 bases from J, the junction kept 12 bases outside the gene matches. The CDR3 DNA sequence: TGTGCCAGCAGTTCTACCGGGACAGGCCCATTTGAAGCTTTCTTT. As protein: CASSSTGTGPFEAFF.

V usage is TRBV27 and J usage is TRBJ1-2, with D perhaps matching TRBD1 (5 bases). The V gene's germline CDR1 is MNHEY and CDR2 SMNVEV (reference sequence). V lost 7 bases to trimming and J lost 3 bases, with 18 bases between them. This CDR3 is 15 amino acids long. This CDR3 reads CASKSGGSFYYGYTF. CDR3 sequence (DNA): TGTGCCAGCAAGAGCGGGGGGTCTTTTTACTATGGCTACACCTTC.

This clone was observed a single time. The rearrangement joins TRBV5-1 to TRBJ2-2; D is perhaps TRBD1 (5 bases). CDR3 length: 16 amino acids. The V gene lost 0 bases and the J gene lost 4 bases, with 13 bases spanning the gap. The germline V gene has CDR1 SGHRS and CDR2 YFSETQ. CDR3 sequence (DNA): TGCGCCAGCAGCTTGGGCCAGGGTCCTCGCACCGGGGAGCTGTTTTTT. Encoded protein: CASSLGQGPRTGELFF. Full variable domain (missing parts from reference TRBV5-1 and TRBJ2-2): KAGVTQTPRYLIKTRGQQVTLSCSPISGHRSVSWYQQTPGQGLQFLFEYFSETQRNKGNFPGRFSGRQFSNSRSEMNVSTLELGDSALYLCASSLGQGPRTGELFFGEGSRLTVL.

The chain uses TRBV9 and TRBJ2-1; D gene uncertain. V lost 0 bases and J 9 bases, leaving 13 bases between the germline ends. This CDR3 has 14 residues. CDR1 is SGDLS and CDR2 is YYNGEE in the germline V gene. CDR3 in DNA: TGTGCCAGCAGCGTAGCTGGGTCCGGCGGTGAGCAGTTCTTC. It encodes CASSVAGSGGEQFF.

This clone was picked up a small number of times. V usage is TRBV19 and J usage is TRBJ2-7; no clear D gene. Germline V gives CDR1 LNHDA, CDR2 SQIVND (reference sequence). This CDR3 contains 13 residues. Deletions cut 3 bases from V and 6 bases from J, with 12 bases between. In DNA, the CDR3 is TGTGCCAGTAGTATTGGCCTATCGGGCGAGCAGTACTTC. Its protein is CASSIGLSGEQYF.

This chain joins TRBV28 and TRBJ2-2; 15 bases agree with TRBD2. Germline CDR1 MDHEN, CDR2 SYDVKM. Trimming removed 3 bases from V and 5 bases from J; junction bases left unmatched: 7. The CDR3 is made up of 18 amino acids. Written as DNA, the CDR3 is TGTGCCAGCAGTTTGTGGGGACTAGCGGGAGGATATACCGGGGAGCTGTTTTTT. Amino acids: CASSLWGLAGGYTGELFF.

The V call is TRBV5-1, the J call TRBJ1-6; maybe TRBD1 (5 bases). This CDR3 comprises 15 residues. Trimming cost V 5 bases and J 5 bases, with 14 bases left between them. CDR1 and CDR2 from the germline V gene are SGHRS and YFSETQ. The CDR3 nucleotides read TGCGCCAGCAGTTTGAAGTGGGGGGATAATTCACCCCTCCACTTT. Protein product: CASSLKWGDNSPLHF.

This clone turned up a few times. This chain joins TRBV10-3 and TRBJ1-1, with D unresolved. The CDR3 has 12 amino acids. Germline CDR1 ENHRY, CDR2 SYGVKD. The V gene lost 5 bases and the J gene lost 1 base, with 5 bases spanning the gap. Here the CDR3 DNA reads TGTGCCATCAGTCCAGGGAACACTGAAGCTTTCTTT. Amino acids: CAISPGNTEAFF.

The V call is TRBV5-4, the J call TRBJ1-6; D is unclear. Germline V CDR1 and CDR2: SGHNT, YYREEE (reference sequence). Trimming removed 2 bases from V and 0 bases from J, with 12 bases in between. The CDR3 consists of 17 residues. Here the CDR3 DNA reads TGTGCCAGCAGCTTACATTCCCGACTCTCCTATAATTCACCCCTCCACTTT. Translated: CASSLHSRLSYNSPLHF.

This clone was picked up a small number of times. Relative to the germline gene, one junction end is altered; a read error may explain this. V and J are TRBV10-3 and TRBJ2-2, with D tentatively TRBD2 (5 bases). CDR1 is ENHRY and CDR2 is SYGVKD in the germline V gene. This CDR3 is 14 amino acids long. CDR3 residues: CASSYGGRTGELFF. The CDR3 DNA follows: TGTGCCAGCAGTTATGGCGGGCGTACCGGGGAGCTGTTTTTT.

The chain joins TRBV30 to TRBJ2-3; TRBD2 matches at 12 bases. The CDR3 totals 18 residues. With V trimmed by 2 bases and J by 4 bases, 13 bases remained unmatched. CDR1 and CDR2 from the germline V gene are GTSNPN and SVGIG (reference sequence). The CDR3 reads CAWSTLRTSGKSPDTQYF. As DNA, the CDR3 is TGTGCCTGGAGTACCCTACGGACTAGCGGGAAGTCCCCAGATACGCAGTATTTT.

In regard to this clone: It is likely a read error, because the conserved phenylalanine at the end of the CDR3 is missing. V is TRBV7-8 and J is TRBJ2-7; a weak D match, TRBD2 (6 bases). V was cut by 5 bases and J by 0 bases, with 14 bases left in between. This CDR3 spans 15 amino acids. Germline-derived CDR1 and CDR2 are SGHVS and FQNEAQ. The CDR3: CASSPRERLSYEQYL. CDR3 coding DNA: TGTGCCAGCAGCCCCCGGGAGCGACTCTCCTACGAGCAGTACCTC.

V usage is TRBV6-1 and J usage is TRBJ2-7; the match to TRBD2 covers 12 bases. The trim removed 6 bases at V and 9 bases at J, leaving 6 bases unmatched. The CDR3 loop spans 13 amino acids. Germline V gene lookup returns CDR1 MNHNS and CDR2 SASEGT. In DNA form, the CDR3 reads TGTGCCAGCAGCCTACTAGCGGGGGGAGGGCAGTACTTC. Protein: CASSLLAGGGQYF.

The rearrangement links TRBV27 to TRBJ1-5, with D possibly matching TRBD1 (6 bases). V was pared by 6 bases and J by 2 bases, with 14 bases between. Germline-derived CDR1 and CDR2 are MNHEY and SMNVEV (reference sequence). The CDR3 totals 15 residues. The CDR3 reads CASRTTRQGNQPQHF. In DNA, the CDR3 is TGTGCCAGCAGGACCACCCGACAGGGCAATCAGCCCCAGCATTTT.

The chain has TRBV6-1 and TRBJ2-2; D remains ambiguous. The CDR3 loop spans 14 amino acids. Germline CDR1 MNHNS, CDR2 SASEGT. The ends were cut back, 7 bases at V and 5 bases at J, with 14 bases in the middle. CDR3 nucleotides: TGTGCCAGCATTGAGCCCCGCAGGACCGGGGAGCTGTTTTTT. This translates into CASIEPRRTGELFF.

This chain uses TRBV28 with TRBJ2-3, with D maybe TRBD2 (6 bases). Germline CDR1 and CDR2: MDHEN and SYDVKM. The CDR3 totals 16 residues. Trimming took off 6 bases at V and 0 bases at J, with 16 bases between the two ends. In DNA form, the CDR3 reads TGTGCCAGCAGCGGCACCCGGAGGGCTAGCACAGATACGCAGTATTTT. Its protein is CASSGTRRASTDTQYF.